This entry features one T cell receptor (beta chain) sequence. Its antigen remains unidentified. Sequencing was performed with immunoSEQ multiplex PCR; in TCRdb, only in-frame clones are kept and a portion is missing. The data contain about 130,000 clones, about 90% of them singletons. This specimen belongs to a study of graft-versus-host responses after intestinal transplantation. The study's findings and limits: Among recipient marrow samples, GvH clones were found; some appeared first in ileum or blood.

CDR1 is LNHDA and CDR2 is SQIVND in the germline V gene (reference sequence). Trimming removed 7 bases from V and 4 bases from J, with 20 bases in between. The CDR3 runs 15 residues. The source was unstimulated CD4+ T cells sorted from spleen or lymph node cells, collected before intestinal transplant. The clonotype comes from a human donor who received an intestinal transplant. The chain couples TRBV19 to TRBJ2-7; D may be TRBD2 (5 bases). Written as DNA, the CDR3 is TGTGCCAGTAAAGGAGAGAGCGGTGGAAGGTACGAGCAGTACTTC. It specifies CASKGESGGRYEQYF.